Many counts were recorded for the clone carrying this TCR beta chain. TCRdb re-analysed the 5' RACE reads in MiXCR, keeping a single row per CDR3 protein. The sample records about 180,000 distinct CDR3 sequences, approximately 10% being singletons. These data originate in a study of CD8 T cells in ankylosing spondylitis. Per the germline V gene, CDR1 is MNHEY and CDR2 is SMNVEV (reference sequence). Deletions cut 3 bases from V and 7 bases from J, with 7 bases between. The CDR3 is 12 residues long. The chain combines TRBV27 with TRBJ2-1, with unresolved D. This clonotype was obtained from a female donor with ankylosing spondylitis or in good health (not recorded which). The sample taken for sequencing was blood, either unsorted or a sorted T cell fraction (not recorded which). Written as DNA, the CDR3 is TGTGCCAGCAGTTTCAGCAAAAATGAGCAGTTCTTC. Its translation: CASSFSKNEQFF.